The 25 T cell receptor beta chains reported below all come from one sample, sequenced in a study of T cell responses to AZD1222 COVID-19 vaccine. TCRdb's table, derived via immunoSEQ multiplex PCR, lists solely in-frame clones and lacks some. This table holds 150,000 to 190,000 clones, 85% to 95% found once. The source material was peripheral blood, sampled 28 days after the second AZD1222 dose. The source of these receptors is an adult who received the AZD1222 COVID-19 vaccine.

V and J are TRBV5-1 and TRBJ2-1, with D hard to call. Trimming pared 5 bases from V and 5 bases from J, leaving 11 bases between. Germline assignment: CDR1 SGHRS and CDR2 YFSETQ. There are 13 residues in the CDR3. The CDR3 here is CASRPGPNNEQFF. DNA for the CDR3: TGCGCCAGCAGGCCCGGGCCCAACAATGAGCAGTTCTTC.

CDR3 nucleotide sequence: TGTGCCAGCAGCTTAATAGAGACCCAGTACTTC. Translating it yields CASSLIETQYF. The genes are TRBV11-2 and TRBJ2-5; D gene uncertain. The germline V gene has CDR1 SGHAT and CDR2 FQNNGV. V shed 2 bases and J shed 4 bases, with 2 bases lying between them. The CDR3 has 11 residues.

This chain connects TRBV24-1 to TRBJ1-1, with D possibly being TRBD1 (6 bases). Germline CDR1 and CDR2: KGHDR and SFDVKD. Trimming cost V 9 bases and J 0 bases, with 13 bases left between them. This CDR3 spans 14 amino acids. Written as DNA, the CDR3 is TGTGCCACCGAATCGGGACACCTGAACACTGAAGCTTTCTTT. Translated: CATESGHLNTEAFF.

The CDR3 nucleotides are TGTGCCACCAGCAGAGGGCTCCGGGACAGGGATCATGGCTACACCTTC. This sequence encodes CATSRGLRDRDHGYTF. The chain joins TRBV15 to TRBJ1-2; 9 positions match TRBD1. CDR1 LNHNV and CDR2 YYDKDF come from the germline V gene (reference sequence). J lost 6 bases, V lost 1 base, and 9 bases had no gene match. The CDR3 length is 16 residues.

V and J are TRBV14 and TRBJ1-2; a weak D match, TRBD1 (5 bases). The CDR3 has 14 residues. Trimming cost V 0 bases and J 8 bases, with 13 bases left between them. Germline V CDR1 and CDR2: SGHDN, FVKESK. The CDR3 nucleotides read TGTGCCAGCAGCCAAGATAAGGGGTTCGAAGGCTACACCTTC. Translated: CASSQDKGFEGYTF.

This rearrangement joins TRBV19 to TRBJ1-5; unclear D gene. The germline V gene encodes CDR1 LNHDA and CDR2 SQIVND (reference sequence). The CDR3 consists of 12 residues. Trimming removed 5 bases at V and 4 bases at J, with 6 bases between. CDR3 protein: CASSGKNQPQHF. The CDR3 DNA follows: TGTGCCAGTAGTGGGAAAAATCAGCCCCAGCATTTT.

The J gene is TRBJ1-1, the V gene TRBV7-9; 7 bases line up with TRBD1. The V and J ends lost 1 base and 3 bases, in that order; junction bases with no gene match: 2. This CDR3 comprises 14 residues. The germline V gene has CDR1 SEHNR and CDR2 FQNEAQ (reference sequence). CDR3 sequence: CASSLVGTDTEAFF. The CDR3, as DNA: TGTGCCAGCAGCTTAGTCGGGACAGACACTGAAGCTTTCTTT.

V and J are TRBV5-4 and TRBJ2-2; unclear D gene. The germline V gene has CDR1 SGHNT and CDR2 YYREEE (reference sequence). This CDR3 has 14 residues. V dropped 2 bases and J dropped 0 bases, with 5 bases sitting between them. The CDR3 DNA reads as TGTGCCAGCAGCTTTACCCCGAACACCGGGGAGCTGTTTTTT. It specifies CASSFTPNTGELFF.

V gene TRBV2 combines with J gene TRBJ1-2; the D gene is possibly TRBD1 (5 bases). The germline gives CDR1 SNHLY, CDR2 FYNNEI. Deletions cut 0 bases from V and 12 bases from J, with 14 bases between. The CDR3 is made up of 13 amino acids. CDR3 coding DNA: TGTGCCAGCAGTGAAGCGCGTCAGGGAAGGGACACCTTC. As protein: CASSEARQGRDTF.

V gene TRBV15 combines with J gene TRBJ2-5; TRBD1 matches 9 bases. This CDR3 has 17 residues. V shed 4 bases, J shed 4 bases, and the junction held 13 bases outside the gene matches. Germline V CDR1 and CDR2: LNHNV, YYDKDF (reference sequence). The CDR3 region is CATSKRQGGALGETQYF. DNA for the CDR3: TGTGCCACCAGCAAGAGACAGGGGGGAGCTTTGGGAGAGACCCAGTACTTC.

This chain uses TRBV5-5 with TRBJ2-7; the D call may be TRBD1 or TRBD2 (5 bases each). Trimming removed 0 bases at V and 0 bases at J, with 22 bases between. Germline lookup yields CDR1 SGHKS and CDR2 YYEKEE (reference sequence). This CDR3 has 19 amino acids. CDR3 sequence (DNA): TGTGCCAGCAGCTTGGCCCGTACCTTACGGGACGCAAGCTCCTACGAGCAGTACTTC. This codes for CASSLARTLRDASSYEQYF. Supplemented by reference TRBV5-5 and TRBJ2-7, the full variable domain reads DAGVTQSPTHLIKTRGQQVTLRCSPISGHKSVSWYQQVLGQGPQFIFQYYEKEERGRGNFPDRFSARQFPNYSSELNVNALLLGDSALYLCASSLARTLRDASSYEQYFGPGTRLTVT.

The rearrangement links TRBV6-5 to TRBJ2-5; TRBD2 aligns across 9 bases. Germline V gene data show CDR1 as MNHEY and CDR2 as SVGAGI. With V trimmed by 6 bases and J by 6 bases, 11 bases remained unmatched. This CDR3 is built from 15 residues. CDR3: CASRTGGLASKTQYF. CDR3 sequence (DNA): TGTGCCAGCAGGACCGGTGGACTAGCGTCGAAGACCCAGTACTTC.

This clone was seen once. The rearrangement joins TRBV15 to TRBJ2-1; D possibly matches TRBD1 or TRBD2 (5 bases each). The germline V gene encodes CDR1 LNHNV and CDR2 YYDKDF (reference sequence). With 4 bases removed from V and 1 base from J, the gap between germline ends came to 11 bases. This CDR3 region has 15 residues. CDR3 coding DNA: TGTGCCACCAGCATCCGGGACGGATCCTACAATGAGCAGTTCTTC. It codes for CATSIRDGSYNEQFF.

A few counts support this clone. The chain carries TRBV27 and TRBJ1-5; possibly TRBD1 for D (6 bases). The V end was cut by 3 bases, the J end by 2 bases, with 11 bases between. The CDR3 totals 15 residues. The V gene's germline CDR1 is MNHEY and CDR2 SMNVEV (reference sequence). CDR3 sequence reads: CASSLGQGRNQPQHF. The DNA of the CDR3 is TGTGCCAGCAGTTTGGGGCAGGGGCGCAATCAGCCCCAGCATTTT.

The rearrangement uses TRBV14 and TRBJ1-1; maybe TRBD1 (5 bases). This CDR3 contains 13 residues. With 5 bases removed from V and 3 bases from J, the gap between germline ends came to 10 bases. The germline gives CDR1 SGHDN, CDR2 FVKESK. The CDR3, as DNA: TGTGCCAGCAGCATTGACAGTTACACTGAAGCTTTCTTT. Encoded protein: CASSIDSYTEAFF.

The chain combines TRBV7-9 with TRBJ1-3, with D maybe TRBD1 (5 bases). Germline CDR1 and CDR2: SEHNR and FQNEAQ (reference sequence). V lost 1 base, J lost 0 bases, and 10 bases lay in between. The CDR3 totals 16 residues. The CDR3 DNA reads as TGTGCCAGCAGCTTAGGTCGGGGGGGCTCTGGAAACACCATATATTTT. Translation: CASSLGRGGSGNTIYF.

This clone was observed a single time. As DNA, the CDR3 is TGTGCCAGCAGCCAAGATTGGGGGACCGGGAGGTCCAATGAGCAGTTCTTC. Amino acid sequence: CASSQDWGTGRSNEQFF. V is TRBV3-1 (or the pseudogene TRBV3-2) and J is TRBJ2-1; the match to TRBD2 covers 7 bases. CDR1 and CDR2 (germline): LGHDT, YNNKEL (reference sequence). CDR3 length: 17 residues. Trimming removed 0 bases from V and 6 bases from J; junction bases left unmatched: 11.

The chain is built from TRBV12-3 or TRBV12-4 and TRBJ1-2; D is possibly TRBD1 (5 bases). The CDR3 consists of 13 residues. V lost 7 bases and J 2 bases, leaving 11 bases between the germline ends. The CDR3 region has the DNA TGTGCCAGCAAGGCAGGGATAAACTATGGCTACACCTTC. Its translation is CASKAGINYGYTF.

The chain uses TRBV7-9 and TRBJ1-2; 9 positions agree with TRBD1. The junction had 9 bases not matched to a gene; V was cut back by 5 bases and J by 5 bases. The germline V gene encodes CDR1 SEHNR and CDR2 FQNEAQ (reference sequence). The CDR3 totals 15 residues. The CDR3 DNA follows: TGTGCCAGCAGCCTAGGACAGGGGCTGGGGTATGGCTACACCTTC. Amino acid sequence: CASSLGQGLGYGYTF.

The CDR3 DNA is TGTGCCAGCAGCCAAGAGATTTCCCCGAACACCGGGGAGCTGTTTTTT. This sequence encodes CASSQEISPNTGELFF. The J gene is TRBJ2-2, the V gene TRBV3-1 (or the pseudogene TRBV3-2); D ambiguous. The germline V and J ends were trimmed by 0 bases and 0 bases, with 8 bases remaining between them. This CDR3 is built from 16 residues. Germline V gene data show CDR1 as LGHDT and CDR2 as YNNKEL (reference sequence).

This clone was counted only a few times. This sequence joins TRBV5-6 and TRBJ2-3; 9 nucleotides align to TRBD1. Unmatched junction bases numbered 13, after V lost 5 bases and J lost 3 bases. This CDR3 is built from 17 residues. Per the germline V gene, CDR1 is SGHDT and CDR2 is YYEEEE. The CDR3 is CASRPTRNRGLTDTQYF. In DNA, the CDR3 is TGTGCCAGCAGACCAACCCGGAACAGGGGGCTAACAGATACGCAGTATTTT.

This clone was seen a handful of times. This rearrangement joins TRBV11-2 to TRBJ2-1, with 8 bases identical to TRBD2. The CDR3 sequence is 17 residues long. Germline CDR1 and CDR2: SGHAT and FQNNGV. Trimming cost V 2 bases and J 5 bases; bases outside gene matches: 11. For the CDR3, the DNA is TGTGCCAGCAGCTTACAAGGTACAGCGGGGGTCCACAATGAGCAGTTCTTC. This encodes CASSLQGTAGVHNEQFF.

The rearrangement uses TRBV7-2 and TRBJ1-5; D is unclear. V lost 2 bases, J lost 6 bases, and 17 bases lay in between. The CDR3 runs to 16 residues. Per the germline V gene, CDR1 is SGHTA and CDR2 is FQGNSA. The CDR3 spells CASSLLPLGIGQPQHF. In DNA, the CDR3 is TGTGCCAGCAGCTTACTTCCGTTGGGTATTGGTCAGCCCCAGCATTTT.

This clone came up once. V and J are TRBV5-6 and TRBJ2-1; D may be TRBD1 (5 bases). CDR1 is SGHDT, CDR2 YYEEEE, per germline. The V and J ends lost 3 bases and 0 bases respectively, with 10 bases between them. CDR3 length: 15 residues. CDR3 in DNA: TGTGCCAGCAGCTCCGACAGCAGCTCCTACAATGAGCAGTTCTTC. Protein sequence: CASSSDSSSYNEQFF.

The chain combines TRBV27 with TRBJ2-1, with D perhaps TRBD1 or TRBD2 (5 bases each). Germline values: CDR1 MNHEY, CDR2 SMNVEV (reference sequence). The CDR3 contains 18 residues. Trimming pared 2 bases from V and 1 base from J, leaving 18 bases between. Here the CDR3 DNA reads TGTGCCAGCAGTTTAATTTCGGGGCGCGACATTTCCTACAATGAGCAGTTCTTC. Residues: CASSLISGRDISYNEQFF.